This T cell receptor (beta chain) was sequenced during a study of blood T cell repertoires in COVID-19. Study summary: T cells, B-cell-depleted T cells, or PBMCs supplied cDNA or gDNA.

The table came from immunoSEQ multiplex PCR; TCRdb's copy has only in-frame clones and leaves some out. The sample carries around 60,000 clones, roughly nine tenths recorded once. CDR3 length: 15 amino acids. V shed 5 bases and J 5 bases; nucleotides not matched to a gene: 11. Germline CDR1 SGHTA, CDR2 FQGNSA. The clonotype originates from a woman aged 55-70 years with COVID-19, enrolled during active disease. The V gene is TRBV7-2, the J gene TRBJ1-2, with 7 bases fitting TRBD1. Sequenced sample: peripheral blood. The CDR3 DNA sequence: TGTGCCAGCAGCCGGCGACAGGGAGCCGGGTATGGCTACACCTTC. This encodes CASSRRQGAGYGYTF.